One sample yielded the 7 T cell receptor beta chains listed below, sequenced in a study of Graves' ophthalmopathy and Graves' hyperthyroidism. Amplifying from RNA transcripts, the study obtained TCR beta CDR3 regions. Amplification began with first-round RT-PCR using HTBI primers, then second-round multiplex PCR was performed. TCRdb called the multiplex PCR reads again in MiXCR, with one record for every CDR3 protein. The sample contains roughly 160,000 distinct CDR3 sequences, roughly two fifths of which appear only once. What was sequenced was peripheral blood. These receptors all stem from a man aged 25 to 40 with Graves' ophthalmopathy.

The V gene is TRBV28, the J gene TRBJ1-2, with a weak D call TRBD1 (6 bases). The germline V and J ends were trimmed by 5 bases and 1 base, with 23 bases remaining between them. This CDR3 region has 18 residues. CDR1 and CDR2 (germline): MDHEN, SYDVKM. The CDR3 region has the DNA TGTGCCAGCAGTCTGAACAGGGCGGGCGATAGGCTTAACTATGGCTACACCTTC. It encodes CASSLNRAGDRLNYGYTF.

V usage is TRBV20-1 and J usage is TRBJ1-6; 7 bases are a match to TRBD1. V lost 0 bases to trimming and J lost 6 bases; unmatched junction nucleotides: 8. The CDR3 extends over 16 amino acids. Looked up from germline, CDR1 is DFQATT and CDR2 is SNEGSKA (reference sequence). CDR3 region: CSARDLGTVFNSPLHF. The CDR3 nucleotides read TGCAGTGCTAGAGATCTAGGGACAGTCTTTAATTCACCCCTCCACTTT.

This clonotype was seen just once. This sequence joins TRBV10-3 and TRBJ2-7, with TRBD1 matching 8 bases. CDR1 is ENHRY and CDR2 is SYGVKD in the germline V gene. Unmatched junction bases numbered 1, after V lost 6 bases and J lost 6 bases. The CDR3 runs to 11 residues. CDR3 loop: CAISRGLEQYF. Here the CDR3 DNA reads TGTGCCATCAGCAGGGGGCTCGAGCAGTACTTC.

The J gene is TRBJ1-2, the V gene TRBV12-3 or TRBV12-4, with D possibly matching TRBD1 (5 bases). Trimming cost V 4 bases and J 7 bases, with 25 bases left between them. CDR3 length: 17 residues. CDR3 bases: TGTGCCAGCAGTTATCGTTTAACAGGTCGAGTATTGCGTGGCTACACCTTC. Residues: CASSYRLTGRVLRGYTF.

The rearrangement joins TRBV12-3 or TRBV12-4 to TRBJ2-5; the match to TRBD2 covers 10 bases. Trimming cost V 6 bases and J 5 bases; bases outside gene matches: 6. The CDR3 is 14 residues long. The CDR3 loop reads CASSGLADGETQYF. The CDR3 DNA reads TGTGCCAGCAGCGGACTAGCGGACGGGGAGACCCAGTACTTC.

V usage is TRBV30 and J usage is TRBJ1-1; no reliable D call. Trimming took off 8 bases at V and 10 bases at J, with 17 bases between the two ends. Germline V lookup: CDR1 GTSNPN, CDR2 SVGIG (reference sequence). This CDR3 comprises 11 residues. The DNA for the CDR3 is TGTGCCGTACAGCGTGCGGGGTCAGCTTTCTTT. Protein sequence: CAVQRAGSAFF.

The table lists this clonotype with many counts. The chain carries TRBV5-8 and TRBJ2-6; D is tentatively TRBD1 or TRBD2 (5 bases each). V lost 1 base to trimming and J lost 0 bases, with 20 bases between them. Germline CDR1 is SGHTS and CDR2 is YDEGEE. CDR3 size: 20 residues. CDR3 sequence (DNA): TGTGCCAGCAGCTTGCCCCTGCTAGCTGGGGCAAACTCTGGGGCCAACGTCCTGACTTTC. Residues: CASSLPLLAGANSGANVLTF.